This T cell receptor beta chain appears in the sequencing data of a study of PD-1 blockade in mismatch repair-deficient tumors. Remarks on this clone: An end of the junction does not agree with germline; a read error may underlie this.

TCRdb's copy holds only in-frame clones and misses some; the assay was immunoSEQ multiplex PCR. The sample gives some 120,000 clones, roughly nine tenths of which show up once; around an eighth is in the top ten. Here the sequenced sample was peripheral blood, taken 44 weeks after starting pembrolizumab. The sequence derives from an adult with mismatch repair-deficient cancer.

Written as DNA, the CDR3 is TGTGCCAGCAGCGCAGACAGTACAACGAATGAAAAACTGTTTTTT. Amino acids: CASSADSTTNEKLFF. The V call is TRBV9, the J call TRBJ1-4, with D possibly being TRBD1 (5 bases). Germline V gene data show CDR1 as SGDLS and CDR2 as YYNGEE. This CDR3 has 15 residues. The full variable domain, with the rest looked up from reference TRBV9 and TRBJ1-4, is DSGVTQTPKHLITATGQRVTLRCSPRSGDLSVYWYQQSLDQGLQFLIQYYNGEERAKGNILERFSAQQFPDLHSELNLSSLELGDSALYFCASSADSTTNEKLFFGSGTQLSVL.